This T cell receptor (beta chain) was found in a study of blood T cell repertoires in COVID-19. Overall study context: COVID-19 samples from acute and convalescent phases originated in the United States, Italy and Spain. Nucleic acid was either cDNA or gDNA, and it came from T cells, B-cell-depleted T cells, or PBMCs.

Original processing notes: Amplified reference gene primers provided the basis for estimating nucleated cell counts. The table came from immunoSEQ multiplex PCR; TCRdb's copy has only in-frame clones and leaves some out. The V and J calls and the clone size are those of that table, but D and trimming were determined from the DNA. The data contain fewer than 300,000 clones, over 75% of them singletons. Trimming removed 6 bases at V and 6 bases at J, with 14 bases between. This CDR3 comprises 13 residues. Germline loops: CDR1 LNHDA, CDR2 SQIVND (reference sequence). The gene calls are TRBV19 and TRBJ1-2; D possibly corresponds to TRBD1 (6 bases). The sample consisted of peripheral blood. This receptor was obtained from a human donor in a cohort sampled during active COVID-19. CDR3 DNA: TGTGCCAGTAGGATACAGGGATCTGATGGCTACACCTTC. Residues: CASRIQGSDGYTF.